Each of the 16 T cell receptor beta chains below was sequenced from the same sample in a study of T-cell memory formation after mild COVID-19. TCRdb analysed the 5' RACE reads with MiXCR anew, one entry per CDR3 protein. This sample carries 450,000 or so distinct CDR3 sequences, around 20% of them seen once, and the ten largest clones take roughly 8.4%. The sequencing sample was made of PBMCs or a T cell subset sorted from them (not recorded which). All receptors come from an adult woman who had mild COVID-19 (a few samples of this study predate the infection). Cell type and time point are not known.

V usage is TRBV5-1 and J usage is TRBJ1-2, with D possibly TRBD1 on 5 matching bases. Deletions cut 4 bases from V and 4 bases from J, with 20 bases between. Germline assignment: CDR1 SGHRS and CDR2 YFSETQ. The CDR3 totals 16 residues. The CDR3 DNA reads TGCGCCAGCAGCCCGACTCGCCAGGGACGCTTCTATGGCTACACCTTC. Residues: CASSPTRQGRFYGYTF.

The rearrangement joins TRBV12-3 or TRBV12-4 to TRBJ2-1; tentatively, D is TRBD2 (5 bases). Trimming removed 7 bases at V and 4 bases at J, with 14 bases between. There are 14 residues in the CDR3. CDR3 in DNA: TGTGCCAGCACCTCACTAGTTAGGTACAATGAGCAGTTCTTC. Translation: CASTSLVRYNEQFF.

This clonotype appeared once. The chain links TRBV12-3 or TRBV12-4 to TRBJ2-1, with TRBD2 as a possible D gene (5 bases). The CDR3 spans 15 residues. Trimming stripped 6 bases from V and 6 bases from J, with 18 bases between. CDR3 coding DNA: TGTGCCAGCAGAACCGTAGGAGCGGCCATCAATGAGCAGTTCTTC. It codes for CASRTVGAAINEQFF.

The V call is TRBV20-1, the J call TRBJ2-5; weak D call: TRBD1 (6 bases). The germline V gene encodes CDR1 DFQATT and CDR2 SNEGSKA (reference sequence). This CDR3 comprises 13 residues. The ends were cut back, 2 bases at V and 5 bases at J, with 12 bases in the middle. CDR3 DNA sequence: TGCAGTGCTAGACAACAGGGACGGGAGACCCAGTACTTC. Translating it yields CSARQQGRETQYF.

This clonotype was detected a few times. The V call is TRBV11-2, the J call TRBJ1-1, with D unclear. V was pared by 5 bases and J by 2 bases, with 18 bases between. CDR1 and CDR2 (germline): SGHAT, FQNNGV. CDR3 length: 16 amino acids. CDR3 residues: CASSHPRGRLNTEAFF. The CDR3 DNA reads as TGTGCCAGCAGCCACCCTCGAGGAAGGCTAAACACTGAAGCTTTCTTT.

This clonotype was found a few times. This chain joins TRBV7-9 and TRBJ2-5; TRBD2 matches at 10 bases. The CDR3 has 15 amino acids. Trimming removed 4 bases from V and 5 bases from J; junction bases left unmatched: 7. Germline CDR1 reads SEHNR; CDR2 reads FQNEAQ (reference sequence). The CDR3 protein is CASSSAISGGETQYF. CDR3 nucleotide sequence: TGTGCCAGCAGCTCAGCAATTAGCGGGGGGGAGACCCAGTACTTC. Variable domain in full (rest from reference TRBV7-9 and TRBJ2-5): DTGVSQNPRHKITKRGQNVTFRCDPISEHNRLYWYRQTLGQGPEFLTYFQNEAQLEKSRLLSDRFSAERPKGSFSTLEIQRTEQGDSAMYLCASSSAISGGETQYFGPGTRLLVL.

This sequence joins TRBV12-3 or TRBV12-4 and TRBJ2-3, with 11 bases lining up with TRBD2. Trimming took 1 base from V and 6 from J; bases not matched to a gene: 6. This CDR3 contains 16 residues. This chain's CDR3 is CASSLGLAGIHDTQYF. The CDR3 nucleotides are TGTGCCAGCAGTTTAGGACTAGCGGGAATACATGATACGCAGTATTTT.

The chain couples TRBV7-7 to TRBJ2-5, with 9 positions matching TRBD1. Unmatched junction bases numbered 15, after V lost 2 bases and J lost 5 bases. The CDR3 runs 18 residues. Germline CDR1 and CDR2: SSHAT and FNYEAQ (reference sequence). The DNA for the CDR3 is TGTGCCAGCAGCTTACGGGTTCTTGGACAGGGGATGATGGAGACCCAGTACTTC. Protein product: CASSLRVLGQGMMETQYF.

This clonotype was seen many times. The rearrangement joins TRBV4-2 to TRBJ2-1; 8 bases line up with TRBD2. Germline V gene lookup returns CDR1 LGHNA and CDR2 YNFKEQ. Germline trimming cut 0 bases from V and 1 base from J; bases unmatched to any gene: 2. This CDR3 spans 16 amino acids. CDR3 in amino acids: CASSQDREGSYNEQFF. The CDR3 DNA reads as TGTGCCAGCAGCCAAGACCGGGAGGGGTCCTACAATGAGCAGTTCTTC.

The chain is built from TRBV7-9 and TRBJ2-1; weak D call: TRBD2 (5 bases). The V end was cut by 4 bases, the J end by 3 bases, with 13 bases between. The CDR3 runs 15 residues. The germline gives CDR1 SEHNR, CDR2 FQNEAQ (reference sequence). CDR3 DNA sequence: TGTGCCAGCAGCTCCCTGGAGCGGAACTACAATGAGCAGTTCTTC. Residues: CASSSLERNYNEQFF.

In its sample, this clonotype was seen a few times. V and J are TRBV24-1 and TRBJ2-1; TRBD2 matches at 14 bases. Germline V gene data show CDR1 as KGHDR and CDR2 as SFDVKD. The CDR3 has 17 amino acids. The junction had 7 bases not matched to a gene; V was cut back by 4 bases and J by 6 bases. CDR3: CATSDTWGLAGVNEQFF. CDR3 coding DNA: TGTGCCACCAGTGACACATGGGGACTAGCGGGAGTCAATGAGCAGTTCTTC.

The chain links TRBV5-4 to TRBJ2-2; 9 nucleotides agree with TRBD1. The CDR3 runs to 16 residues. The germline CDR1 and CDR2 sequences are SGHNT and YYREEE (reference sequence). After removal of 0 bases from V and 3 bases from J, the junction contained 3 bases not matched to a gene. The CDR3, as DNA: TGTGCCAGCAGCTTGGACAGGGGGCGGGACACCGGGGAGCTGTTTTTT. Protein: CASSLDRGRDTGELFF.

This clonotype occurred a few times. This sequence joins TRBV5-6 and TRBJ1-1; D not certain. The CDR3 totals 14 residues. Germline lookup yields CDR1 SGHDT and CDR2 YYEEEE. Trimming took 2 bases from V and 1 from J, leaving 9 bases between them. The CDR3 sequence is CASSFISGNTEAFF. In DNA form, the CDR3 reads TGTGCCAGCAGCTTTATCAGCGGGAACACTGAAGCTTTCTTT.

This clonotype was counted only a few times. This chain joins TRBV2 and TRBJ1-1; TRBD1 matches at 7 bases. This CDR3 contains 16 residues. Germline trimming cut 5 bases from V and 1 base from J; bases unmatched to any gene: 10. Looked up from germline, CDR1 is SNHLY and CDR2 is FYNNEI. This CDR3 reads CASSPRKDRTNTEAFF. DNA of the CDR3: TGTGCCAGCAGTCCCCGAAAGGACAGGACGAACACTGAAGCTTTCTTT. Based on the CDR3 plus reference TRBV2 and TRBJ1-1, the full variable domain is EPEVTQTPSHQVTQMGQEVILRCVPISNHLYFYWYRQILGQKVEFLVSFYNNEISEKSEIFDDQFSVERPDGSNFTLKIRSTKLEDSAMYFCASSPRKDRTNTEAFFGQGTRLTVV.

This clonotype was observed a few times. V usage is TRBV7-2 and J usage is TRBJ2-7; D is ambiguous. This CDR3 has 13 amino acids. From germline, CDR1 is SGHTA and CDR2 FQGNSA. The germline V and J ends were trimmed by 7 bases and 6 bases, with 16 bases remaining between them. This chain's CDR3 is CASNILGTGEQYF. DNA for the CDR3: TGTGCCAGCAACATCCTAGGAACGGGCGAGCAGTACTTC.

This clonotype was detected only a few times. The chain is built from TRBV11-3 and TRBJ2-1; perhaps TRBD2 as D (6 bases). Germline assignment: CDR1 SGHNT and CDR2 YENEEA. The V and J ends lost 0 bases and 10 bases respectively, with 10 bases between them. The CDR3 length is 13 residues. The CDR3 DNA sequence: TGTGCCAGCAGCTTAGACGGAGGACTAGAGCAGTTCTTC. It is translated as CASSLDGGLEQFF.